Each of the 8 T cell receptor beta chains below was sequenced from the same sample in a study of T-cell memory formation after mild COVID-19. MiXCR, run by TCRdb on the 5' RACE reads, gives a single entry per CDR3 protein. This sample has 250,000 to 300,000 distinct CDR3 sequences, with about a sixth found just once. The sample taken for sequencing was PBMCs or a T cell subset sorted from them (not recorded which). These receptors all stem from a man younger than 35 who had mild COVID-19 (a few samples of this study predate the infection). Cell type and time point are not known.

The V gene is TRBV4-3, the J gene TRBJ1-1; 7 bases are shared with TRBD1. Germline CDR1 LGHNA, CDR2 YSLEER. The CDR3 extends over 13 amino acids. The V and J ends lost 6 bases and 5 bases, in that order; junction bases with no gene match: 6. The DNA for the CDR3 is TGCGCCAGCAGTATGACAGGGCGGACTGAAGCTTTCTTT. As protein: CASSMTGRTEAFF.

The V and J genes are TRBV5-1 and TRBJ2-7; D remains ambiguous. The germline V and J ends were trimmed by 4 bases and 5 bases, with 13 bases remaining between them. This CDR3 is built from 13 residues. CDR1 SGHRS and CDR2 YFSETQ come from the germline V gene. The CDR3: CASSPGLGDEQYV. CDR3 bases: TGCGCCAGCAGCCCGGGCCTTGGAGACGAGCAGTACGTC.

This clonotype was observed a few times. The rearrangement joins TRBV7-9 to TRBJ2-3, with TRBD2 matching 13 bases. The length of the CDR3 is 17 residues. Per the germline V gene, CDR1 is SEHNR and CDR2 is FQNEAQ (reference sequence). V shed 5 bases, J shed 6 bases, and the junction held 11 bases outside the gene matches. CDR3 loop: CASSISGLAGSRDTQYF. The CDR3 DNA sequence: TGTGCCAGCAGCATATCGGGACTAGCGGGGTCCAGGGATACGCAGTATTTT.

In this sample, this clonotype turned up many times. The V gene is TRBV10-3, the J gene TRBJ2-7; TRBD1 agrees at 9 bases. The V gene's germline CDR1 is ENHRY and CDR2 SYGVKD. V lost 0 bases, J lost 3 bases, and 6 bases stayed unmatched. The CDR3 consists of 16 residues. The CDR3 DNA follows: TGTGCCATCAGTGAGTCGGACAGGGGAAGTGGCTACGAGCAGTACTTC. Amino acid sequence: CAISESDRGSGYEQYF.

The chain combines TRBV4-1 with TRBJ1-5; TRBD1 is a possible D gene (5 bases). Deletions cut 4 bases from V and 6 bases from J, with 16 bases between. This CDR3 has 15 residues. The V gene's germline CDR1 is MGHRA and CDR2 YSYEKL. The CDR3 region is CASSLGEGSRQPQHF. The CDR3 bases are TGCGCCAGCAGCCTAGGGGAGGGGAGTCGTCAGCCCCAGCATTTT.

V is TRBV20-1 and J is TRBJ2-5, with D hard to call. The V end lost 6 bases, the J end lost 3 bases, and 11 bases lay between the germline ends. Germline V gives CDR1 DFQATT, CDR2 SNEGSKA (reference sequence). The CDR3 length is 12 residues. The CDR3 region has the DNA TGCAGTGCCAATTCTGACGAAGAGACCCAGTACTTC. The encoded protein is CSANSDEETQYF.

The rearrangement links TRBV5-4 to TRBJ2-7; D remains ambiguous. The CDR3 is 14 residues long. V was pared by 7 bases and J by 0 bases, with 14 bases between. Germline V gives CDR1 SGHNT, CDR2 YYREEE (reference sequence). The CDR3 region is CASSTAPYSYEQYV. CDR3 nucleotide sequence: TGTGCCAGCTCTACGGCGCCGTACTCCTACGAGCAGTACGTC.

V usage is TRBV6-1 and J usage is TRBJ2-1; TRBD2 might be the D (5 bases). CDR1 is MNHNS, CDR2 SASEGT, per germline. The CDR3 has 14 residues. Trimming left V 9 bases short and J 0 bases short, with 12 bases between. The CDR3 bases are TGTGCCAGTCTGTCCGGGGACTCCTACAATGAGCAGTTCTTC. Translating it yields CASLSGDSYNEQFF.